This T cell receptor beta chain was sequenced in a study of T cell repertoires in cytomegalovirus infection. TCRdb used MiXCR to reprocess the reads, holding one entry per CDR3 protein. The data contain approximately 700,000 distinct CDR3 sequences, approximately 40% of them singletons. Trimming stripped 4 bases from V and 2 bases from J, with 12 bases between. The CDR3 is made up of 14 amino acids. CDR1 is SGHDT, CDR2 YYEEEE, per germline. The sequenced sample was PBMCs. This TCR derives from a human donor in good health (CMV status not recorded). Some clones in this sample may be carry-over from other donors' samples. This chain links TRBV5-6 with TRBJ1-2; D possibly corresponds to TRBD1 (6 bases). The CDR3 DNA reads as TGTGCCAGCAGCGTTCCGCAGGGGAACTATGGCTACACCTTC. Its translation: CASSVPQGNYGYTF.